These 6 T cell receptor beta chains were all obtained from the same sample, sequenced in a study of shared clonotypes between healthy human individuals. Clones were sequenced by immunoSEQ multiplex PCR, and TCRdb holds only the in-frame ones, with some missing. The sample has just under 95,000 clones, about 70% seen once. The sequencing input was memory CD8+ T cells sorted from blood. Regarding subset: CD45RO+ cells pooled with CCR7-negative TemRA cells. All receptors come from a man between 25 and 39 years old in good health.

This chain joins TRBV6-5 and TRBJ2-1; tentatively, D is TRBD1 (5 bases). The V gene lost 6 bases and the J gene lost 3 bases, with 9 bases spanning the gap. Germline CDR1 reads MNHEY; CDR2 reads SVGAGI. This CDR3 comprises 13 residues. In DNA, the CDR3 is TGTGCCAGCAGCCAGGGCAGCTACAATGAGCAGTTCTTC. Amino acids: CASSQGSYNEQFF.

The genes are TRBV4-1 and TRBJ2-1; D is undetermined. This CDR3 has 14 amino acids. CDR1 MGHRA and CDR2 YSYEKL come from the germline V gene. V lost 0 bases to trimming and J lost 9 bases, with 12 bases between them. The CDR3 coding sequence is TGCGCCAGCAGCCAAGATTCAGGTTTAGGTGAGCAGTTCTTC. Translated: CASSQDSGLGEQFF.

This clone has at least ten counts. The CDR3 reads CASSFGTGGEGYTF. The CDR3 bases are TGTGCCAGCAGCTTCGGGACAGGGGGTGAAGGCTACACCTTC. This sequence joins TRBV11-2 and TRBJ1-2; 11 nucleotides align to TRBD1. The CDR3 contains 14 residues. Trimming removed 3 bases from V and 8 bases from J; junction bases left unmatched: 5. Looked up from germline, CDR1 is SGHAT and CDR2 is FQNNGV.

V is TRBV5-4 and J is TRBJ2-7; D is ambiguous. Germline CDR1 is SGHNT and CDR2 is YYREEE (reference sequence). Trimming left V 2 bases short and J 7 bases short, with 16 bases between. This CDR3 comprises 14 residues. In DNA, the CDR3 is TGTGCCAGCAGCTTCGGCCCGGGCCACGGGGAGCAGTACTTC. Its translation: CASSFGPGHGEQYF.

The chain combines TRBV6-4 with TRBJ2-1; 7 nucleotides match TRBD2. The CDR3 runs to 14 residues. Looked up from germline, CDR1 is MRHNA and CDR2 is SNTAGT. Unmatched junction bases numbered 3, after V lost 2 bases and J lost 5 bases. CDR3 sequence: CASSDIAGNNEQFF. Written as DNA, the CDR3 is TGTGCCAGCAGTGACATAGCGGGCAACAATGAGCAGTTCTTC.

The rearrangement links TRBV5-4 to TRBJ2-1; 7 nucleotides align to TRBD2. The CDR3 consists of 13 residues. The trim removed 4 bases at V and 4 bases at J, leaving 2 bases unmatched. Per the germline V gene, CDR1 is SGHNT and CDR2 is YYREEE (reference sequence). The CDR3 DNA is TGTGCCAGCAGCCGGGACTATTACAATGAGCAGTTCTTC. It codes for CASSRDYYNEQFF.